Presented here are 10 T cell receptor beta chains from one specimen sequenced in a study of blood T cell repertoires in COVID-19. The method was immunoSEQ multiplex PCR; TCRdb's version includes in-frame clones alone and lacks a portion of them. This sample has approximately 15,000 clones, with around 88% found just once. Material: peripheral blood. These receptors came from a human donor with active COVID-19. The donor label of this sample is uncertain.

This chain uses TRBV11-2 with TRBJ1-2; 8 bases align to TRBD1. CDR1 SGHAT and CDR2 FQNNGV come from the germline V gene. The CDR3 is 15 amino acids. Unmatched junction bases numbered 4, after V lost 1 base and J lost 3 bases. As DNA, the CDR3 is TGTGCCAGCAGCTTAGGGACAGGGTCCCACTATGGCTACACCTTC. Its protein is CASSLGTGSHYGYTF.

V usage is TRBV29-1 and J usage is TRBJ2-1, with TRBD2 matching over 9 bases. The CDR3 extends over 14 amino acids. The V gene end was trimmed by 7 bases and the J gene end by 9 bases; junction bases not matched to a gene: 13. CDR1 is SQVTM, CDR2 ANQGSEA, per germline. Written as DNA, the CDR3 is TGCAGCGGGTTCGCGGGGGGGGACTGGGGTGAGCAGTTCTTC. Residues: CSGFAGGDWGEQFF.

The genes are TRBV7-9 and TRBJ2-7, with 11 nucleotides matching TRBD1. The CDR3 has 15 residues. V lost 5 bases to trimming and J lost 3 bases; unmatched junction nucleotides: 6. CDR1 and CDR2 (germline): SEHNR, FQNEAQ (reference sequence). The CDR3: CASSPRTGGFYEQYF. The CDR3, as DNA: TGTGCCAGCAGCCCCAGGACAGGGGGCTTCTACGAGCAGTACTTC.

By sample fraction, this clone is medium-sized. J is TRBJ2-2 and V is TRBV25-1; D gene unclear. The CDR3 runs 15 residues. Germline V CDR1 and CDR2: MGHDK, SYGVNS. Between the trimmed V and J ends, which lost 5 bases and 10 bases, there was a span of 20 bases. CDR3 loop: CASSITNTAPSELFF. The CDR3 region has the DNA TGTGCCAGCAGTATTACCAACACCGCACCGTCGGAGCTGTTTTTT.

This clone was recorded once. The V call is TRBV6-6, the J call TRBJ1-5; 9 nucleotides agree with TRBD1. The trim removed 5 bases at V and 6 bases at J, leaving 17 bases unmatched. There are 18 residues in the CDR3. In germline, CDR1 is MNHNY, CDR2 SVGAGI (reference sequence). The CDR3 DNA reads as TGTGCCAGCAGTCCTCTGGGACAGGGCACCCTGGGTCGTCAGCCCCAGCATTTT. Residues: CASSPLGQGTLGRQPQHF.

J is TRBJ1-5 and V is TRBV7-9; 9 nucleotides agree with TRBD1. CDR1 and CDR2 (germline): SEHNR, FQNEAQ (reference sequence). This CDR3 comprises 15 residues. V was clipped by 1 base and J by 3 bases; unmatched bases: 1. This CDR3 is CASSLGTGVNQPQHF. CDR3 nucleotide sequence: TGTGCCAGCAGCTTAGGGACAGGGGTCAATCAGCCCCAGCATTTT.

The chain uses TRBV5-1 and TRBJ2-1; D gene unclear. There are 15 residues in the CDR3. Germline assignment: CDR1 SGHRS and CDR2 YFSETQ. Trimming took off 4 bases at V and 0 bases at J, with 11 bases between the two ends. CDR3 DNA: TGCGCCAGCAGCCCCTACACTATCTCCTACAATGAGCAGTTCTTC. Protein product: CASSPYTISYNEQFF.

This clone was recorded only once. The chain uses TRBV4-1 and TRBJ2-7; 7 bases fit TRBD2. CDR1 MGHRA and CDR2 YSYEKL come from the germline V gene. This CDR3 has 13 amino acids. The V and J ends lost 5 bases and 3 bases, in that order; junction bases with no gene match: 4. The CDR3 protein is CASSAGLNYEQYF. CDR3 bases: TGCGCCAGCAGCGCGGGACTAAACTACGAGCAGTACTTC.

The genes are TRBV27 and TRBJ2-7; D possibly corresponds to TRBD2 (5 bases). Trimming cost V 6 bases and J 3 bases, with 12 bases left between them. Germline V lookup: CDR1 MNHEY, CDR2 SMNVEV (reference sequence). The CDR3 sequence is 13 residues long. CDR3 protein: CASSQDGGYEQYF. CDR3 sequence (DNA): TGTGCCAGCAGCCAGGACGGAGGCTACGAGCAGTACTTC.

V and J are TRBV18 and TRBJ2-1, with 9 nucleotides matching TRBD2. Germline V gives CDR1 KGHSH, CDR2 LQKENI. This CDR3 spans 16 amino acids. Trimming at V came to 1 base and at J to 9 bases, leaving 10 bases not matched to a gene. DNA of the CDR3: TGTGCCAGCTCACCACAACTAGCGGGTGGCGTTGGTGAGCAGTTCTTC. It is translated as CASSPQLAGGVGEQFF.